A single sample is the source of the 12 T cell receptor beta chains below, sequenced in a study of T cell repertoires in cytomegalovirus infection. Antigen specificity for these receptors is unknown. TCRdb redid the calling of the reads with MiXCR, one entry per CDR3 protein. The profile shows roughly 80,000 distinct CDR3 sequences, 35% to 50% of them singletons. This specimen was CD8+ T cells from cultured PBMCs, taken from culture after CMV antigen stimulation. These receptor sequences come from a human donor in good health (CMV status not recorded). Some clones in this sample may be carry-over from other donors' samples.

This sequence joins TRBV7-8 and TRBJ1-3; 9 positions match TRBD1. Looked up from germline, CDR1 is SGHVS and CDR2 is FQNEAQ. There are 15 residues in the CDR3. V trimming: 3 bases; J trimming: 4 bases; junction bases outside the gene matches: 4. The CDR3 region is CASSLGTGRGNTIYF. The CDR3 region has the DNA TGTGCCAGCAGCTTGGGGACAGGGCGAGGAAACACCATATATTTT.

This clonotype was seen only a few times. This chain connects TRBV28 to TRBJ2-1, with D unclear. V shed 3 bases and J shed 13 bases, with 10 bases lying between them. Germline CDR1 is MDHEN and CDR2 is SYDVKM. The CDR3 totals 11 residues. This chain's CDR3 is CASSLSRYQFF. The CDR3 nucleotides are TGTGCCAGCAGTTTGTCGAGGTATCAGTTCTTC.

The gene calls are TRBV6-6 and TRBJ1-2, with D unclear. The CDR3 contains 13 residues. CDR1 is MNHNY, CDR2 SVGAGI, per germline (reference sequence). V shed 4 bases and J shed 1 base, with 7 bases lying between them. The DNA for the CDR3 is TGTGCCAGCAGTTCCGGACTTAACTATGGCTACACCTTC. Its translation is CASSSGLNYGYTF.

This clonotype was counted a single time. J is TRBJ1-1 and V is TRBV20-1; D ambiguous. The CDR3 loop spans 13 amino acids. Germline values: CDR1 DFQATT, CDR2 SNEGSKA (reference sequence). The V and J ends lost 3 bases and 4 bases respectively, with 12 bases between them. DNA of the CDR3: TGCAGTGCTAGGCATTCGGGCGGCACTGAAGCTTTCTTT. Translated, it gives CSARHSGGTEAFF.

The rearrangement uses TRBV2 and TRBJ2-5, with D perhaps matching TRBD2 (5 bases). Germline CDR1 is SNHLY and CDR2 is FYNNEI. The CDR3 covers 16 residues. V dropped 2 bases and J dropped 5 bases, with 18 bases sitting between them. The CDR3: CASSELYSEGKETQYF. The CDR3 region has the DNA TGTGCCAGCAGTGAACTCTATAGCGAGGGAAAGGAGACCCAGTACTTC.

The V call is TRBV19, the J call TRBJ2-7; D is unclear. CDR1 is LNHDA and CDR2 is SQIVND in the germline V gene (reference sequence). The CDR3 runs 13 residues. V lost 6 bases, J lost 0 bases, and 9 bases lay in between. The CDR3 loop reads CASSAAVSYEQYF. The CDR3 nucleotides are TGTGCCAGTAGCGCGGCAGTCTCCTACGAGCAGTACTTC.

This clonotype was recorded only once. A read error is likely, as this CDR3 ends without the conserved phenylalanine or tryptophan. The chain recombines TRBV6-5 with TRBJ1-1, with TRBD1 matching 8 bases. Germline V gene data show CDR1 as MNHEY and CDR2 as SVGAGI. The CDR3 is 14 residues long. The ends lost 0 bases at V and 6 bases at J; junction bases unmatched: 3. CDR3: CASSYSQGAAEAFL. The CDR3 region has the DNA TGTGCCAGCAGTTACTCCCAGGGGGCGGCTGAAGCTTTCCTT.

This chain uses TRBV12-3 or TRBV12-4 with TRBJ2-1, with 7 bases fitting TRBD1. Trimming removed 5 bases from V and 7 bases from J; junction bases left unmatched: 2. The CDR3 extends over 12 amino acids. This CDR3 is CASSKGANEQFF. In DNA, the CDR3 is TGTGCCAGCAGTAAGGGGGCTAATGAGCAGTTCTTC.

In this sample, this clonotype turned up a few times. The rearrangement links TRBV3-1 to TRBJ2-1, with a tentative D call TRBD2 (6 bases). The V gene lost 0 bases and the J gene lost 4 bases, with 16 bases spanning the gap. The CDR3 is 17 residues long. From germline, CDR1 is LGHDT and CDR2 YNNKEL (reference sequence). The CDR3 DNA is TGTGCCAGCAGCCAAGAGACCCTAGCGTCCACGTACAATGAGCAGTTCTTC. It is translated as CASSQETLASTYNEQFF.

The genes are TRBV7-9 and TRBJ2-7, with D possibly being TRBD1 (6 bases). CDR3 size: 18 residues. V was shortened by 5 bases and J by 3 bases, with 26 bases between the two germline ends. The germline V gene encodes CDR1 SEHNR and CDR2 FQNEAQ (reference sequence). CDR3 loop: CASSDAAGAAGDNYEQYF. The DNA of the CDR3 is TGTGCCAGCAGCGATGCTGCCGGTGCGGCAGGGGATAACTACGAGCAGTACTTC.

Only a few counts were recorded for this clonotype. The rearrangement joins TRBV4-3 to TRBJ1-6; D might be TRBD1 (5 bases). Deletions cut 2 bases from V and 7 bases from J, with 6 bases between. The CDR3 extends over 13 amino acids. CDR1 and CDR2 (germline): LGHNA, YSLEER. The CDR3 protein is CASSQYRNSPLHF. In DNA, the CDR3 is TGCGCCAGCAGCCAATACAGGAATTCACCCCTCCACTTT.

The CDR3 sequence is CASWGSTGGESFNYGYTF. The CDR3 DNA follows: TGTGCCAGCTGGGGGTCGACAGGGGGCGAGTCCTTTAACTATGGCTACACCTTC. The V call is TRBV12-3 or TRBV12-4, the J call TRBJ1-2; 10 nucleotides agree with TRBD1. The length of the CDR3 is 18 residues. The V and J ends lost 8 bases and 1 base, in that order; junction bases with no gene match: 16.